This T cell receptor (beta chain) was sequenced during a study of somatic mutations in cytotoxic T cells in rheumatoid arthritis. Whole-study results and caveats: TRBV07's slight underrepresentation, observed in rheumatoid arthritis patients, lacked adjustment for multiple comparisons.

About this clone: Its matching antigen is unknown.

Germline CDR1 LGHNA, CDR2 YSLEER. This CDR3 has 15 amino acids. V shed 4 bases and J shed 0 bases, with 12 bases lying between them. Sequenced by immunoSEQ multiplex PCR; TCRdb stores in-frame clones only, minus some. The profile shows 20,000 to 25,000 clones, about 86% of them singletons. The TCR comes from a woman between 50 and 59 years old in good health. The sequencing input was CD8+ T cells sorted from blood. The J gene is TRBJ1-2, the V gene TRBV4-3, with D perhaps TRBD1 (5 bases). In nucleotides, the CDR3 is TGCGCCAGCAGCCTCCAGGGCTCCACTAACTATGGCTACACCTTC. Translation gives CASSLQGSTNYGYTF.